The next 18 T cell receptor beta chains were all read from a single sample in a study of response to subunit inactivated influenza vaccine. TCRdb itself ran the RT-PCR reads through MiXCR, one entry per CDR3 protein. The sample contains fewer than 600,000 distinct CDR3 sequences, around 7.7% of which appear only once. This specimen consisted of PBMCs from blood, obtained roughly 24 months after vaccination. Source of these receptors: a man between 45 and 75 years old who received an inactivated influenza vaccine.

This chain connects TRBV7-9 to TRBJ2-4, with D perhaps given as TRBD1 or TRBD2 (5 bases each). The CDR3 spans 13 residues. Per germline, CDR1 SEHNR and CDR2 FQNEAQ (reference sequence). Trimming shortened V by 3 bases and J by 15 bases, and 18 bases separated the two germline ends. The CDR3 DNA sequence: TGTGCCAGCAGCTTGCCGGGACGAGCCTTTCCGTACTTC. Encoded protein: CASSLPGRAFPYF.

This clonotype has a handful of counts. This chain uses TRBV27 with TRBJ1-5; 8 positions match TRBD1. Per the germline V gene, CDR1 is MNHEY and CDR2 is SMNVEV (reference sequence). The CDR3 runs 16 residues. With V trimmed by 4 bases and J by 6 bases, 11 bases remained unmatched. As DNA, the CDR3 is TGTGCCAGCAGTTCATACGACAGGGGCCTGATTCAGCCCCAGCATTTT. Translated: CASSSYDRGLIQPQHF.

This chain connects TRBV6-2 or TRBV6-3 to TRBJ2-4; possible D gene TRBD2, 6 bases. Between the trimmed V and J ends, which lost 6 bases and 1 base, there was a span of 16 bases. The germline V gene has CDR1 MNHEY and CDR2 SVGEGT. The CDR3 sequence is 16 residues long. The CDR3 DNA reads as TGTGCCAGCAGACCAGGTATGGGACTGGCCAAAAACATTCAGTACTTC. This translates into CASRPGMGLAKNIQYF.

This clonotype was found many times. The CDR3 coding sequence is TGTGCCAGCAGGCGACAAACCGGGACATCTTACAATGAGCAGTTCTTC. It yields the protein CASRRQTGTSYNEQFF. This sequence joins TRBV6-2 or TRBV6-3 and TRBJ2-1, with D tentatively TRBD1 (6 bases). V was clipped by 6 bases and J by 4 bases, with 19 bases between them. The germline gives CDR1 MNHEY, CDR2 SVGEGT. The CDR3 loop spans 16 amino acids.

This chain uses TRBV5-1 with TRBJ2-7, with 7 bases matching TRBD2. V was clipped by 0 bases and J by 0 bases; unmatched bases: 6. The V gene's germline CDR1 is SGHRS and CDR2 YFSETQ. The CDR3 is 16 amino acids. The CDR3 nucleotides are TGCGCCAGCAGCTTGGATCCAGCGGGATCCTCCTACGAGCAGTACTTC. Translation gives CASSLDPAGSSYEQYF.

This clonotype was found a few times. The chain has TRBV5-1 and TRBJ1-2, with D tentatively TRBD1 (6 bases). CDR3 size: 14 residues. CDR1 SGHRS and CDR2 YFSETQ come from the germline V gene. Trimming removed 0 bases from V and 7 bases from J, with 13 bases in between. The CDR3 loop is CASSLGTGMRGYTF. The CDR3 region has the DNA TGCGCCAGCAGCTTGGGCACAGGGATGCGTGGCTACACCTTC.

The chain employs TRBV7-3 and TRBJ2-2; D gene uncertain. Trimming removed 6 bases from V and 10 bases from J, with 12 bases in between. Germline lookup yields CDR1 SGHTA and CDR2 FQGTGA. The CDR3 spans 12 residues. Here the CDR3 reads CASSEGPSELFF. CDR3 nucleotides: TGTGCCAGCAGTGAAGGGCCCTCGGAGCTGTTTTTT. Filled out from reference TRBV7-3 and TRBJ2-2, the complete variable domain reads GAGVSQTPSNKVTEKGKYVELRCDPISGHTALYWYRQSLGQGPEFLIYFQGTGAADDSGLPNDRFFAVRPEGSVSTLKIQRTERGDSAVYLCASSEGPSELFFGEGSRLTVL.

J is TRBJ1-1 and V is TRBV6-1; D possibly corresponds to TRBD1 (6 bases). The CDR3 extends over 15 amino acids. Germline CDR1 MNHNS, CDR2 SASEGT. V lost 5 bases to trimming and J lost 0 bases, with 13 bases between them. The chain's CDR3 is CASSRGTAMNTEAFF. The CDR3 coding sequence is TGTGCCAGCAGTAGGGGGACCGCGATGAACACTGAAGCTTTCTTT.

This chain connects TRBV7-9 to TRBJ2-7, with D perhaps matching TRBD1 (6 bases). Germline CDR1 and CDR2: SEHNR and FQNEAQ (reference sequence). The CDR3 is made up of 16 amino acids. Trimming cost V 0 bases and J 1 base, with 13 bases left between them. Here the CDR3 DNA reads TGTGCCAGCAGCTTAGCGTCGGGGCAGGGGTCCTACGAGCAGTACTTC. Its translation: CASSLASGQGSYEQYF.

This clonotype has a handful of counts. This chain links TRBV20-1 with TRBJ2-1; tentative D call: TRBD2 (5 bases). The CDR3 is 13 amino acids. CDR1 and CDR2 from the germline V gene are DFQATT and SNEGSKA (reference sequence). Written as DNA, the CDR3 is TGCAAAATCGGCGGGCTAGGACTCAATGAGCAGTTCTTC. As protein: CKIGGLGLNEQFF.

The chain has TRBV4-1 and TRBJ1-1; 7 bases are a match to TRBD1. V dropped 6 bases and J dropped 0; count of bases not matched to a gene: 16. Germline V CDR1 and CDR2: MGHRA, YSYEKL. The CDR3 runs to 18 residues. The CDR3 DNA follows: TGCGCCAGCAGGGGGGCCTTGACAGGGCGAAGAATGAACACTGAAGCTTTCTTT. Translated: CASRGALTGRRMNTEAFF.

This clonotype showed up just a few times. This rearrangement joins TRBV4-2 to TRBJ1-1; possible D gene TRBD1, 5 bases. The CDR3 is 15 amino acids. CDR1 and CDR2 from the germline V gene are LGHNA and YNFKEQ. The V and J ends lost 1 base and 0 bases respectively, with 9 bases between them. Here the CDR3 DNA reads TGTGCCAGCAGCCAAGCAGGGACGATGAACACTGAAGCTTTCTTT. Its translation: CASSQAGTMNTEAFF.

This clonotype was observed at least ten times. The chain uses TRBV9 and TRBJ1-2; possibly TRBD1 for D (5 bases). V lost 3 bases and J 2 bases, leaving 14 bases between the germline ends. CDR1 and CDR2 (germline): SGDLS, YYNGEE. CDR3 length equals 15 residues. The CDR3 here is CASSAPERGNYGYTF. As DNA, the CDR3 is TGTGCCAGCAGCGCCCCGGAAAGGGGCAACTATGGCTACACCTTC. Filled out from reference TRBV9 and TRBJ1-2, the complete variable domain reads DSGVTQTPKHLITATGQRVTLRCSPRSGDLSVYWYQQSLDQGLQFLIQYYNGEERAKGNILERFSAQQFPDLHSELNLSSLELGDSALYFCASSAPERGNYGYTFGSGTRLTVV.

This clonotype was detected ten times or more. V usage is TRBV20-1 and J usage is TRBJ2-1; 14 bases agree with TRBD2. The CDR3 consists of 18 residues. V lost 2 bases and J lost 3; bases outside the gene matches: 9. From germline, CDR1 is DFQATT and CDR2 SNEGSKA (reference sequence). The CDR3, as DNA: TGCAGTGCTAGACGGCGGGGACTAGCGGGAGTCGGCTACAATGAGCAGTTCTTC. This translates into CSARRRGLAGVGYNEQFF.

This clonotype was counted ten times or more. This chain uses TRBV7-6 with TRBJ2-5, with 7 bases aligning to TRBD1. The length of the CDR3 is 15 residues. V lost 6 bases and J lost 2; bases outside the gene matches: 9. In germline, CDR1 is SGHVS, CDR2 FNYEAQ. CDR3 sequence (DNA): TGTGCCAGCAGGTCAACAGGGGACGGGCAAGAGACCCAGTACTTC. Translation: CASRSTGDGQETQYF.

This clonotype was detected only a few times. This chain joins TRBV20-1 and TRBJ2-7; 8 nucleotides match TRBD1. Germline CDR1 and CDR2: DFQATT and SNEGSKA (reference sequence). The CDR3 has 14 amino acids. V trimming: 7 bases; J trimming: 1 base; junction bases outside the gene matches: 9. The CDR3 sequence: CSGEDRGSSYEQYF. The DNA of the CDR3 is TGCAGTGGGGAAGACAGGGGCTCTTCCTACGAGCAGTACTTC.

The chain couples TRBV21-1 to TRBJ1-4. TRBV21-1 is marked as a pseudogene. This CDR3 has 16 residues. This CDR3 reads CASSKVVGANNEKLFF. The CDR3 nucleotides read TGTGCCAGCAGCAAAGTGGTGGGAGCCAATAATGAAAAACTGTTTTTT.

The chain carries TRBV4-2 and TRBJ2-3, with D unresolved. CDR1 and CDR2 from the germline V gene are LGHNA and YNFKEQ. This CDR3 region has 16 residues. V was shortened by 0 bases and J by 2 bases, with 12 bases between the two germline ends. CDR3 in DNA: TGTGCCAGCAGCCAAGACGAGGACCACCACACAGATACGCAGTATTTT. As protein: CASSQDEDHHTDTQYF.